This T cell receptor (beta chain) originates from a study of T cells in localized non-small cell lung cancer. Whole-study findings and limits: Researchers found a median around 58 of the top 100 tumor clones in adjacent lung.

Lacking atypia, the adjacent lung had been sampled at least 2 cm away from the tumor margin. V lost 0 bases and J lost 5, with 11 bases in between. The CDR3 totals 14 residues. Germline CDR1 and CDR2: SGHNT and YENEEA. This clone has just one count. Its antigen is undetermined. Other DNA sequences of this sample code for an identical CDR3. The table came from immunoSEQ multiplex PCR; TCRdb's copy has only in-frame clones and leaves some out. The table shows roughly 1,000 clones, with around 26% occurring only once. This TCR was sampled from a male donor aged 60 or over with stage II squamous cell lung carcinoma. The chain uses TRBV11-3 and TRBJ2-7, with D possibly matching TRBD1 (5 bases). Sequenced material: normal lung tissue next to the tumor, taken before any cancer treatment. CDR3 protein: CASSLDGALDEQYF. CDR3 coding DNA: TGTGCCAGCAGCTTAGATGGGGCATTGGACGAGCAGTACTTC.